This section outlines one TCR beta chain sequence together with its context. Its specificity is not known. The source of the sample is a study of shared clonotypes between healthy human individuals. Here immunoSEQ multiplex PCR was the method, and the copy in TCRdb shows in-frame clones only, minus some. Among about 2 million clones listed, approximately 94% were seen once. Findings and limits, study-wide: Researchers found naive subsets generally carried larger estimated richness than memory subsets.

CD45RO-negative, CCR7-selected cells formed the naive CD8 fraction, which excluded terminally differentiated effector memory CD45RA+ cells. Germline values: CDR1 SGHAT, CDR2 FQNNGV. With 1 base removed from V and 6 bases from J, the gap between germline ends came to 10 bases. The CDR3 sequence is 13 residues long. This clonotype was sampled from a man younger than 30 in good health. This chain links TRBV11-2 with TRBJ2-7; possibly TRBD1 for D (6 bases). The sample taken for sequencing was naive CD8+ T cells sorted from blood. The CDR3 nucleotides read TGTGCCAGCAGCTTAGGGGGGCTAGGCGAGCAGTACTTC. This sequence encodes CASSLGGLGEQYF.